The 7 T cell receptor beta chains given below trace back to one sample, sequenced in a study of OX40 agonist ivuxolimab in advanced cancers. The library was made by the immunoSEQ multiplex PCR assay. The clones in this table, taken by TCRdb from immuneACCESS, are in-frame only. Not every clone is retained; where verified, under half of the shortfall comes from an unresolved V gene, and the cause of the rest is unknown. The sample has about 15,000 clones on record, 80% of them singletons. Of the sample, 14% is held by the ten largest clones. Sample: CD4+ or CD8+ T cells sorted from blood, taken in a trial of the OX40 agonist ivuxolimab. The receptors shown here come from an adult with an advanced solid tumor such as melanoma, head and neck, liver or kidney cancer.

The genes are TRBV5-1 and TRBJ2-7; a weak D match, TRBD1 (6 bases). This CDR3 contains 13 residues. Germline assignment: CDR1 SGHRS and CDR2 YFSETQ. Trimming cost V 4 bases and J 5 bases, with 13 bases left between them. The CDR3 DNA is TGCGCCAGCAGCGTACAGGGTTTCAACGAGCAGTACTTC. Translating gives CASSVQGFNEQYF.

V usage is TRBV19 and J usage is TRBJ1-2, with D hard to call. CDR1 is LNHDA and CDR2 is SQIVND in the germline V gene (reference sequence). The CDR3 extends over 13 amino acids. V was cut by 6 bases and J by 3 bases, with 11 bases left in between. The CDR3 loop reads CASSSGRYYGYTF. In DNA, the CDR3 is TGTGCCAGTAGCTCCGGGCGATACTATGGCTACACCTTC.

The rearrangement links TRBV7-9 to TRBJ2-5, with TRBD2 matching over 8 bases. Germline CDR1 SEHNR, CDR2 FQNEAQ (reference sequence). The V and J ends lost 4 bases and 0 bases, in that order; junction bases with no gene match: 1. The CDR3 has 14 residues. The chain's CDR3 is CASSYSGNQETQYF. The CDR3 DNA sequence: TGTGCCAGCAGCTATAGCGGGAACCAAGAGACCCAGTACTTC.

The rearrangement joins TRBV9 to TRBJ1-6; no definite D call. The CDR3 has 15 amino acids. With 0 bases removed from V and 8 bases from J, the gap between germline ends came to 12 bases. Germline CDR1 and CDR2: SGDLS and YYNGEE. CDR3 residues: CASSVEAGGDSPLHF. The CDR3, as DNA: TGTGCCAGCAGCGTAGAGGCAGGAGGCGATTCACCCCTCCACTTT.

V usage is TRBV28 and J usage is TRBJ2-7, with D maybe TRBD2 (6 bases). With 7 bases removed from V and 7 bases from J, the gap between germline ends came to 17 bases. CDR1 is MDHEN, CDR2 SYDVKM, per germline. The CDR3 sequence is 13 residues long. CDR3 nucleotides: TGTGCCAGCACCCCCCGGGGGTTGGATGAGCAGTACTTC. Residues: CASTPRGLDEQYF.

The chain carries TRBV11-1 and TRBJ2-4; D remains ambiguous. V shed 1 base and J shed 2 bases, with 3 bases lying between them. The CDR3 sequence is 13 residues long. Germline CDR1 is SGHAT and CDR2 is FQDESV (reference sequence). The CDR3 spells CASSLDTKNIQYF. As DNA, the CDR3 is TGTGCCAGCAGCTTAGACACCAAAAACATTCAGTACTTC.

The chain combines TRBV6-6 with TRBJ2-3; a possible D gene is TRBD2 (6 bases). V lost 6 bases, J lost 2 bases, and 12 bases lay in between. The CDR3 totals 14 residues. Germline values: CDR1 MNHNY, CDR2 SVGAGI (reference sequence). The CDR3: CASSLGGYTDTQYF. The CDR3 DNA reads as TGTGCCAGCAGCCTCGGGGGTTACACAGATACGCAGTATTTT.